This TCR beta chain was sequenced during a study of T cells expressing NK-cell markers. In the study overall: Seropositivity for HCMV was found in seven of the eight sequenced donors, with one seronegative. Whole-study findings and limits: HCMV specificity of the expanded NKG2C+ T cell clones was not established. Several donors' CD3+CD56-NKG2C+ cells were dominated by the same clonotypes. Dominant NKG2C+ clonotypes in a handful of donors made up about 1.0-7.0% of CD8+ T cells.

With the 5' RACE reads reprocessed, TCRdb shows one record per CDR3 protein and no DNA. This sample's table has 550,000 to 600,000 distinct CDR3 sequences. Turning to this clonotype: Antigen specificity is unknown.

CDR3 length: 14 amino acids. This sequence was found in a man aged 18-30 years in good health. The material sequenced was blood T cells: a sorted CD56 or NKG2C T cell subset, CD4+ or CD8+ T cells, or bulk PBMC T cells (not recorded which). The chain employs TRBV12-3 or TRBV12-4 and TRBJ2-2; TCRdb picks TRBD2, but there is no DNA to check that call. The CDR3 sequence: CASAWRENTGELFF.